These T cell receptor beta chains were read from a single sample in a study of blood T cell repertoires in COVID-19. Generated by immunoSEQ multiplex PCR, the TCRdb table keeps only in-frame clones and is missing some. The sample lists roughly 250,000 clones, around 89% occurring once. The sample taken for sequencing was peripheral blood. These TCRs come from a man under 40 with acute or convalescent COVID-19. Each CDR3 is given with its conserved first and last residue. A D gene is named only where the DNA matches it firmly. Expanded clones get a size class; other rows say once, few or many, or leave the size out.

J gene	clone size	D gene	V gene	CDR3 DNA	CDR3 protein
TRBJ1-1	NA	TRBD1	TRBV19	TGTGCCAGTACCCGGGACAGATACACTGAAGCTTTCTTT	CASTRDRYTEAFF
TRBJ2-1	NA	NA	TRBV15	TGTGCCACCGGTTTTGCACACCTTTACAATGAGCAGTTCTTC	CATGFAHLYNEQFF
TRBJ2-5	NA	TRBD1	TRBV6-1	TGTGCCAGCAGTGAATGGGACAGCAGGACCCAGTACTTC	CASSEWDSRTQYF
TRBJ2-3	NA	NA	TRBV2	TGTGCCAGCAGGGCGGGACCCTTTTTAACAGATACGCAGTATTTT	CASRAGPFLTDTQYF
TRBJ2-7	NA	TRBD1	TRBV4-1	TGCGCCAGCAGCCAAGCCGGGACAGGGGTGAACGAGCAGTACTTC	CASSQAGTGVNEQYF
TRBJ1-5	NA	NA	TRBV19	TGTGCCAGTAGGCTACAGGGATGGATCGATCAGCCCCAGCATTTT	CASRLQGWIDQPQHF
TRBJ1-5	NA	TRBD1	TRBV7-8	TGTGCCAGCAGCCTACCGGGACAGAACAATCAGCCCCAGCATTTT	CASSLPGQNNQPQHF
TRBJ1-6	NA	NA	TRBV2	TGTGCCAGCAGTGAAGTGGCTGGCAATTCACCCCTCCACTTT	CASSEVAGNSPLHF
TRBJ1-5	few	TRBD1	TRBV3-1/TRBV3-2	TGTGCCAGCAGCCAGACAGGGCTATTTCAGCCCCAGCATTTT	CASSQTGLFQPQHF
TRBJ2-2	once	TRBD2	TRBV3-1/TRBV3-2	TGTGCCAGCAGCTTTAGCGGGGGATTCACCGGGGAGCTGTTTTTT	CASSFSGGFTGELFF
TRBJ2-1	NA	TRBD1	TRBV19	TGTGCCAGTAGTACAGACAGGGGGGCTTTCAATGAGCAGTTCTTC	CASSTDRGAFNEQFF
TRBJ1-1	NA	TRBD1	TRBV19	TGTGCCAGTCGGACCGGGACAGTGTCTATGAACACTGAAGCTTTCTTT	CASRTGTVSMNTEAFF
TRBJ1-1	NA	NA	TRBV11-1	TGTGCCAGCAGCTTAACAGTAAACACTGAAGCTTTCTTT	CASSLTVNTEAFF
TRBJ1-1	NA	TRBD1	TRBV27	TGTGCCAGCAGTGTACTCTCTACAGGGGACACTGAAGCTTTCTTT	CASSVLSTGDTEAFF
TRBJ2-1	NA	TRBD2	TRBV18	TGTGCCAGCTCACCTAGACTTAGCGGGGCTTACAATGAGCAGTTCTTC	CASSPRLSGAYNEQFF
TRBJ2-7	once	NA	TRBV6-1	TGTGCCAGCAGTGAATCCCATGGGGGGACCAAGCAGTACTTC	CASSESHGGTKQYF
TRBJ1-2	NA	NA	TRBV19	TGTGCCAGTAGCCCTAGGTCGGGGTCCCATGGCTACACCTTC	CASSPRSGSHGYTF
TRBJ1-5	few	NA	TRBV5-8	TGTGCCAGCAGCTTGGTGGGGGGGCGTAATCAGCCCCAGCATTTT	CASSLVGGRNQPQHF
TRBJ1-5	NA	NA	TRBV19	TGTGCCAGTAGTGTTTCGGGGGTAAGTCAGCCCCAGCATTTT	CASSVSGVSQPQHF
TRBJ2-7	NA	TRBD2	TRBV18	TGTGCCAGCTCACCAAGGACTAGCGGGGTCTACGAGCAGTACTTC	CASSPRTSGVYEQYF
TRBJ2-7	once	NA	TRBV7-9	TGTGCCAGCAGCTTAGAGGGACTCGGAGGTCTAAACGAGCAGTACTTC	CASSLEGLGGLNEQYF
TRBJ2-1	NA	NA	TRBV18	TGTGCCAGCTCACCACCGATCCAACAGGAGCAGTTCTTC	CASSPPIQQEQFF
TRBJ1-5	NA	TRBD1	TRBV27	TGTGCCAGCAGTTTTACCGGGACAGTGGATCAGCCCCAGCATTTT	CASSFTGTVDQPQHF
TRBJ2-7	NA	NA	TRBV5-6	TGTGCCAGCAGCTACGACAGAACCTACGAGCAGTACTTC	CASSYDRTYEQYF
TRBJ2-1	NA	TRBD1	TRBV14	TGTGCCAGCAGCCTCTCTTTGGGGACAGGGGGGTACAATGAGCAGTTCTTC	CASSLSLGTGGYNEQFF
TRBJ2-7	NA	NA	TRBV30	TGTGCCTGGAATCCCCGGTTATCGTACAAGGAGTTC	CAWNPRLSYKEF
TRBJ2-3	NA	NA	TRBV11-2	TGTGCCAGCAGCGAATACCCTCGGGACACCTATAGCACAGATACGCAGTATTTT	CASSEYPRDTYSTDTQYF
TRBJ1-4	NA	NA	TRBV25-1	TGTGCCAGCAGTGACGGTGGTAGAGATGAAAAACTGTTTTTT	CASSDGGRDEKLFF
TRBJ1-4	few	NA	TRBV4-1	TGCGCCAGCAGCCAAGAATTGGAGGGTTTGGCTAATGAAAAACTGTTTTTT	CASSQELEGLANEKLFF
TRBJ1-5	NA	NA	TRBV27	TGTGCCAGCAGTTTAGTGGGGGCTTGGGGCAATCAGCCCCAGCATTTT	CASSLVGAWGNQPQHF
TRBJ2-7	NA	TRBD1	TRBV18	TGTGCCAGCTCACCCTCGACAGGGAAGGTCTACGAGCAGTACTTC	CASSPSTGKVYEQYF
TRBJ1-6	NA	NA	TRBV5-1	TGCGCCAGCAGCTTTGAGGGTTCACCCCTCCACTTT	CASSFEGSPLHF
TRBJ1-2	once	NA	TRBV7-2	TGTGCCAGCAGCTCAACACACTATGGCTACACCTTC	CASSSTHYGYTF
TRBJ1-2	NA	NA	TRBV25-1	TGTGCCAGCAGCTCGACAGGTGGAATGAGTCATGGCTACACCTTC	CASSSTGGMSHGYTF
TRBJ2-1	NA	NA	TRBV5-1	TGCGCCAGCAGCTTGTGGGTTAAGCGGACCACAGATGAGCAGTTCTTC	CASSLWVKRTTDEQFF
TRBJ1-6	NA	TRBD1	TRBV7-2	TGTGCCAGCAGCTTGGGACAGGGTTGGTCACCCCTCCACTTT	CASSLGQGWSPLHF
TRBJ1-2	NA	NA	TRBV21-1	TGTGCCAGCAGCAAAGCAGAGAGCAAGAGCCTCGGCTACACCTTC	CASSKAESKSLGYTF
TRBJ2-1	NA	TRBD2	TRBV29-1	TGCAGCGTTGTAAGGGTCGAGCGGGGGTCCTACAATGAGCAGTTCTTC	CSVVRVERGSYNEQFF
TRBJ1-2	NA	NA	TRBV19	TGTGCCAGTAGTAATGGACATCAGGGTATGCCCGGCTACACCTTC	CASSNGHQGMPGYTF
TRBJ1-2	NA	TRBD1	TRBV6-5	TGTGCCAGCAGTCGACAGGGCCTTAACTATGGCTACACCTTC	CASSRQGLNYGYTF
TRBJ2-7	NA	NA	TRBV29-1	TGCAGCGTTGAAACAGACTACGAGCAGTACTTC	CSVETDYEQYF
TRBJ1-4	NA	NA	TRBV18	TGTGCCAGCTCAGCTGTGACACAGAAAAATGAAAAACTGTTTTTT	CASSAVTQKNEKLFF
TRBJ1-4	NA	NA	TRBV2	TGTGCCAGCAGTGAAATGTCGGAGGCTAATGAAAAACTGTTTTTT	CASSEMSEANEKLFF
TRBJ1-4	NA	NA	TRBV19	TGTGCCAGTAGTATAGGCAGGGTATTTAGTTCGGGTGAAAAACTGTTTTTT	CASSIGRVFSSGEKLFF
TRBJ1-4	NA	TRBD1	TRBV5-6	TGTGCCAGCAGCTTGTTCCCGCAGGGGGGTGAAAAACTGTTTTTT	CASSLFPQGGEKLFF
TRBJ2-5	few	NA	TRBV5-5	TGTGCCAGCAGCTTGATATTTGCGGGCCAAGAGACCCAGTACTTC	CASSLIFAGQETQYF
TRBJ1-5	NA	TRBD1	TRBV30	TGTGCCTGGAGTGGGCCGGGACAGGCTTCGAAGCATTTT	CAWSGPGQASKHF
TRBJ1-3	NA	TRBD1	TRBV18	TGTGCCAGCTCACCACTCCGAAACGGCGACAGGGTCGGAAACACCATATATTTT	CASSPLRNGDRVGNTIYF
TRBJ2-1	NA	TRBD2	TRBV7-2	TGTGCCAGCAGCTCTCAGCGGGGGCCCACTCATGAGCAGTTCTTC	CASSSQRGPTHEQFF